The clone carrying this T cell receptor beta chain was seen ten or more times. Its antigen is not known. Ophthalmopathy cases scored 3 or more on the Clinical Activity Score and 4 or more on NOSPECS grade, with duration below 3 months. A patient was excluded if there was uncontrolled infection, other autoimmune disease, pregnancy or lactation. The PBMCs studied were ones that came from roughly 9.1 ml fresh peripheral blood. The sample comes from a study of T cells in Graves' hyperthyroidism and ophthalmopathy. The study's findings and limits: Researchers found most expanded thyroid clonotypes above 0.001 in blood as well.

Amplification yielded TCR beta CDR3 regions, with RNA transcripts as the source. In the first-round RT-PCR of the TCR CDR3, the HTBI primer set was used. MiXCR was run by TCRdb on the multiplex PCR reads, yielding one entry per CDR3 protein. The sample shows about 400,000 distinct CDR3 sequences, more than 14% of them seen only once. The CDR3 loop spans 12 amino acids. V lost 3 bases and J lost 9, with 9 bases in between. Per germline, CDR1 KGHSH and CDR2 LQKENI. This TCR was sampled from a woman aged 25 to 39 with Graves' ophthalmopathy. This chain joins TRBV18 and TRBJ1-5; D unclear. Source material: blood. The CDR3 nucleotides are TGTGCCAGCTCACCGACGGGTCGGCCCCAGCATTTT. Its protein is CASSPTGRPQHF.